This T cell receptor beta chain was captured in a study of blood T cell repertoires in COVID-19. Overall study: Samples of COVID-19 (acute and convalescent) were obtained from the United States, Italy and Spain. T cells, B-cell-depleted T cells, or PBMCs supplied cDNA or gDNA.

The CDR3 runs 16 residues. CDR1 SGHDN and CDR2 FVKESK come from the germline V gene. Trimming removed 1 base from V and 3 bases from J, with 14 bases in between. In the original processing: Amplification with reference gene primers provided the estimates of nucleated cell counts. Profiled with immunoSEQ multiplex PCR; TCRdb holds only in-frame clones, not every one. That table is the source of V, J and clone size, and D and trimming were worked out from the DNA. The table has 180,000 or so clones, 85% to 90% seen once. This clone has just a few counts. The receptor was derived from a man aged 50-60 years with acute or convalescent COVID-19. V and J are TRBV14 and TRBJ2-3, with D perhaps matching TRBD2 (5 bases). The sequenced sample consisted of peripheral blood. The CDR3 nucleotides are TGTGCCAGCAGCCAAGGTGCGCGTACGGGAACAGATACGCAGTATTTT. It is translated as CASSQGARTGTDTQYF.